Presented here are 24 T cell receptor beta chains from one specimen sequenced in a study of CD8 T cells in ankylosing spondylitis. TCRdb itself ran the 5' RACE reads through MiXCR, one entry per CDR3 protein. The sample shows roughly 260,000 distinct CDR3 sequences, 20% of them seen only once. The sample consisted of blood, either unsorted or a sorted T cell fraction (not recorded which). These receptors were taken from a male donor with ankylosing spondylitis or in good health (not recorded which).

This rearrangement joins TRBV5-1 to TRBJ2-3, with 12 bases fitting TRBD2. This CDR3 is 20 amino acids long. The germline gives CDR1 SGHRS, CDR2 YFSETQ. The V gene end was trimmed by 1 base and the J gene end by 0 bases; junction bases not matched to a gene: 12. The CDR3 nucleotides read TGCGCCAGCAGCTTGCGGCTTTTGACTAGCGGGGGCACTAGCACAGATACGCAGTATTTT. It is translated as CASSLRLLTSGGTSTDTQYF.

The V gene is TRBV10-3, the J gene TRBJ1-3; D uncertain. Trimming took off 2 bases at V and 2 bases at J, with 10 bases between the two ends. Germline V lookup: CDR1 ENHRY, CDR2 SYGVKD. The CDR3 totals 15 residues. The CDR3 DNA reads TGTGCCATCAGTGAGAGGCTAGACCCTGGAAACACCATATATTTT. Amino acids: CAISERLDPGNTIYF.

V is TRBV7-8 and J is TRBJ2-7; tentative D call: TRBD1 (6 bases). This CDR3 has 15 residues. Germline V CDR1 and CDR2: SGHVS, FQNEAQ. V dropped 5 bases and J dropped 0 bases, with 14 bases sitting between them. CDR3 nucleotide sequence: TGTGCCAGCAGCCTGCGACAGGACGCCTCCTACGAGCAGTACGTC. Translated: CASSLRQDASYEQYV.

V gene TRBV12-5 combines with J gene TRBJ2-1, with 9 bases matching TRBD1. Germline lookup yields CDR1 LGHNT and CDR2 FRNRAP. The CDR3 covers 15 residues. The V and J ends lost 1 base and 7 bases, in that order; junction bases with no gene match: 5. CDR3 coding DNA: TGTGCTAGTGGTTTGGACAGGGGGCTCGGGAATGAGCAGTTCTTC. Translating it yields CASGLDRGLGNEQFF.

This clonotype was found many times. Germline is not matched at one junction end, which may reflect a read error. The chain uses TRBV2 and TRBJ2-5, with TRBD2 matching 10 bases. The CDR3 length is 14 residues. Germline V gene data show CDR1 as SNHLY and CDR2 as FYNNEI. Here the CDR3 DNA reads TGCGCCAGCAGCGAACTAGCGGGGCAAGAGACCCAGTACTTC. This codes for CASSELAGQETQYF.

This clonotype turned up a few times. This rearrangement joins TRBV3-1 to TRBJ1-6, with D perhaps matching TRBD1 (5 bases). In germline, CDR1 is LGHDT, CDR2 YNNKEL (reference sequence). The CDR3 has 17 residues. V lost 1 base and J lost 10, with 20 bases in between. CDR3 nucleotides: TGTGCCAGCAGCCAAGTAAGGCACGGGGGGGTCCCATCACCCCTCCACTTT. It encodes CASSQVRHGGVPSPLHF.

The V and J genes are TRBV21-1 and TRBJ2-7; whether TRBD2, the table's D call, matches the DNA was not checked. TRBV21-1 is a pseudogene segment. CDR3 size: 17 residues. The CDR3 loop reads CASSIPGLAGSAGEQYV. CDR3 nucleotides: TGTGCCAGCAGCATCCCGGGACTAGCGGGCTCAGCAGGGGAGCAGTACGTC.

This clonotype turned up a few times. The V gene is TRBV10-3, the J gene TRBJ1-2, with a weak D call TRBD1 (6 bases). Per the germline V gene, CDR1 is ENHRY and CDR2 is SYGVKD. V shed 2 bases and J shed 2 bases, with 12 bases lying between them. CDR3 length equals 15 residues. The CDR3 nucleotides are TGTGCCATCAGTGAGGAGGCAGGGGCGAACTATGGCTACACCTTC. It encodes CAISEEAGANYGYTF.

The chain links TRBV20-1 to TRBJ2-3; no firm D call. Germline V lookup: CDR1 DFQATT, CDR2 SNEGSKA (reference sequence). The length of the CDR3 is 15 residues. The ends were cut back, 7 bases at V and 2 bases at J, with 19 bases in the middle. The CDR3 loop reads CSGVNRVSPTDTQYF. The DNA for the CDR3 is TGCAGTGGGGTCAATAGGGTGAGCCCCACAGATACGCAGTATTTT.

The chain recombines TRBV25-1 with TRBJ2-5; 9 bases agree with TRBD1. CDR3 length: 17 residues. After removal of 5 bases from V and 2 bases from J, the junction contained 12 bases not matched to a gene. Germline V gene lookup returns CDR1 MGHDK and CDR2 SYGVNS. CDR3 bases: TGTGCCAGCAGTTCATTTCCCGGGACAGGGAGGCAAGAGACCCAGTACTTC. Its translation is CASSSFPGTGRQETQYF.

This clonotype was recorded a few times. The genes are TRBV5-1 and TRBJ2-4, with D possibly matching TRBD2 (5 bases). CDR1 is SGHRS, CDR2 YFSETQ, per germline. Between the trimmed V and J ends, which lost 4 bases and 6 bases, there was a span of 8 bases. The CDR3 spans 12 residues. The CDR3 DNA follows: TGCGCCAGCAGCGAGGGAAGAAACATTCAGTACTTC. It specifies CASSEGRNIQYF.

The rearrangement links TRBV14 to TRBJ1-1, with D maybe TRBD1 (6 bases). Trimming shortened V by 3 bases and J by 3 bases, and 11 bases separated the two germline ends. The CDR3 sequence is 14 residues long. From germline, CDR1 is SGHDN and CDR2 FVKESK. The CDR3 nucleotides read TGTGCCAGCAGCCATGCGGGGGGCCACACTGAAGCTTTCTTT. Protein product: CASSHAGGHTEAFF.

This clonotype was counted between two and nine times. CDR3 region: CATSITGEWALSSYEQYV. CDR3 DNA sequence: TGTGCCACCAGTATAACAGGCGAGTGGGCCTTGAGCTCCTACGAGCAGTACGTC. The chain is built from TRBV24-1 and TRBJ2-7; tentative D call: TRBD1 (5 bases). The CDR3 has 18 amino acids. Trimming removed 6 bases from V and 0 bases from J, with 23 bases in between. Germline V CDR1 and CDR2: KGHDR, SFDVKD.

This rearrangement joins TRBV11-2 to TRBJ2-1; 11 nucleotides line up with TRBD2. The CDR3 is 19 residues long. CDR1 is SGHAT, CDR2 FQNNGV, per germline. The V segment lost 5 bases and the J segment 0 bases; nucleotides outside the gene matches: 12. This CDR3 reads CASSETSGGKIRSYNEQFF. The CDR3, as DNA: TGTGCCAGCAGCGAAACTAGCGGGGGCAAAATTCGCTCCTACAATGAGCAGTTCTTC.

The CDR3: CASSAGGWSPLHF. The CDR3 DNA follows: TGTGCCAGCAGTGCAGGGGGCTGGTCACCCCTCCACTTT. The rearrangement joins TRBV2 to TRBJ1-6; the match to TRBD1 covers 8 bases. The CDR3 contains 13 residues. In germline, CDR1 is SNHLY, CDR2 FYNNEI. V lost 4 bases to trimming and J lost 10 bases; unmatched junction nucleotides: 3.

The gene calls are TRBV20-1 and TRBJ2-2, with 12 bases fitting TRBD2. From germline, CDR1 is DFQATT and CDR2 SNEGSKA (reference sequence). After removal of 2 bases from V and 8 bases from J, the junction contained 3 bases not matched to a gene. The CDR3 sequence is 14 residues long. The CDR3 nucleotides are TGCAGTGCTAGACGACTAGCGGGAGAAGGGGAGCTGTTTTTT. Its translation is CSARRLAGEGELFF.

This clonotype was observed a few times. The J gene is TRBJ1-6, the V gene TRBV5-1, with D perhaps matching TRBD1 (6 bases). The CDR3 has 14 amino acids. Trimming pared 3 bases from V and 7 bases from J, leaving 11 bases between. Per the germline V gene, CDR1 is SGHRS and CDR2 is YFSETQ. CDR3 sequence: CASSSLQGNSPLHF. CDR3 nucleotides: TGCGCCAGCAGCTCTTTACAGGGAAATTCACCCCTCCACTTT.

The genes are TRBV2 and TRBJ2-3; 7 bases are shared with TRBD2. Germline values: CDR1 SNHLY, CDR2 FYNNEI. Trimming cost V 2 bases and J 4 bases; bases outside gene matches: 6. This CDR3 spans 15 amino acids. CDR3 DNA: TGTGCCAGCAGTGAATTTCAGGGAGGGGCAGATACGCAGTATTTT. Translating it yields CASSEFQGGADTQYF.

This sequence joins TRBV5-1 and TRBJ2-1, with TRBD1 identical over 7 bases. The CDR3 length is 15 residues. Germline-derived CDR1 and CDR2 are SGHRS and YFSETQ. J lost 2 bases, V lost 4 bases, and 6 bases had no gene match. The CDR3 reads CASSTSGTAYNEQFF. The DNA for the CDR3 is TGCGCCAGCAGCACCTCCGGGACAGCCTACAATGAGCAGTTCTTC.

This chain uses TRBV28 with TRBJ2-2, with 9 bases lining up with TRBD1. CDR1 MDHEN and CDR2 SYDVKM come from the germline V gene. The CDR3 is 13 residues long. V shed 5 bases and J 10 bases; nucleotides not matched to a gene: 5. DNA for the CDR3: TGTGCCAGCAGTACAGGGGGCCTTGAGGAGCTGTTTTTT. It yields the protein CASSTGGLEELFF.

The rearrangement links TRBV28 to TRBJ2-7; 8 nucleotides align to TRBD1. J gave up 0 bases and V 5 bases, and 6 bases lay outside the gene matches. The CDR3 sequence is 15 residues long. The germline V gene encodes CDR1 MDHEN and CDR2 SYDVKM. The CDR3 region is CASSVRTGNSYEQYV. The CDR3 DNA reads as TGTGCCAGCAGTGTCCGGACAGGGAACTCCTACGAGCAGTACGTC.

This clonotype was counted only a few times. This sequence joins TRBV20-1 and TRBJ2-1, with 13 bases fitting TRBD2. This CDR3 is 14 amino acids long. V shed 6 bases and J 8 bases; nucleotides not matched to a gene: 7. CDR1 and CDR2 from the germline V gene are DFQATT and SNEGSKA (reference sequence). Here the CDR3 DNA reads TGCAGTGCCACCGGGACTAGCGGGAACTATGAGCAGTTCTTC. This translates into CSATGTSGNYEQFF.

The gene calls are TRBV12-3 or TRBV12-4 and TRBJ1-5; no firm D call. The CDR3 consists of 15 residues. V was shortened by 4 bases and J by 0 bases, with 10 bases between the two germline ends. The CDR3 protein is CASSSRLDSNQPQHF. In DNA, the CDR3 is TGTGCCAGCAGTTCCCGCTTGGATAGCAATCAGCCCCAGCATTTT.

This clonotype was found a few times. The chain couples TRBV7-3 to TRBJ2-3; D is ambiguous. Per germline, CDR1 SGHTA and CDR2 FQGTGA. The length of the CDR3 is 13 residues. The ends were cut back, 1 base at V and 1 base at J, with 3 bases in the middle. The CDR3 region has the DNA TGTGCCAGCAGCTTAATGGGCACAGATACGCAGTATTTT. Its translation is CASSLMGTDTQYF.